What follows are 21 T cell receptor beta chains derived from one specimen sequenced in a study of Graves' ophthalmopathy and Graves' hyperthyroidism. The study amplified TCR beta CDR3 regions using RNA transcripts. Following a first-round RT-PCR that used HTBI primers, a second-round multiplex PCR was carried out. One entry per CDR3 protein results from TCRdb running MiXCR on the multiplex PCR reads. This table holds roughly 400,000 distinct CDR3 sequences, about 18% found once. The sample was peripheral blood. Receptors originate from an adult woman with stable Graves' hyperthyroidism.

The V gene is TRBV18, the J gene TRBJ1-2, with a weak D call TRBD1 (6 bases). The germline V and J ends were trimmed by 3 bases and 8 bases, with 22 bases remaining between them. Germline CDR1 KGHSH, CDR2 LQKENI. This CDR3 is built from 16 residues. The CDR3 nucleotides read TGTGCCAGCTCACCGACGAAGGACAGAATATATGGGGGCTACACCTTC. It translates to CASSPTKDRIYGGYTF.

This clonotype appeared many times. The gene calls are TRBV6-1 and TRBJ2-5; 8 bases map to TRBD1. The V gene's germline CDR1 is MNHNS and CDR2 SASEGT. The ends lost 7 bases at V and 0 bases at J; junction bases unmatched: 13. This CDR3 has 17 amino acids. As DNA, the CDR3 is TGTGCCAGCAAACCTCTTAGACAGGGGCCGTACCAAGAGACCCAGTACTTC. This encodes CASKPLRQGPYQETQYF.

This clonotype was seen many times. This sequence joins TRBV2 and TRBJ2-5; the D gene is possibly TRBD2 (5 bases). Germline loops: CDR1 SNHLY, CDR2 FYNNEI. The V gene lost 8 bases and the J gene lost 2 bases, with 9 bases spanning the gap. CDR3 size: 12 residues. CDR3 DNA sequence: TGTGCCAGCTGCGGGCAACAAGAGACCCAGTACTTC. Its translation is CASCGQQETQYF. The entire variable domain, with the rest obtained from reference TRBV2 and TRBJ2-5, is as follows: EPEVTQTPSHQVTQMGQEVILRCVPISNHLYFYWYRQILGQKVEFLVSFYNNEISEKSEIFDDQFSVERPDGSNFTLKIRSTKLEDSAMYFCASCGQQETQYFGPGTRLLVL.

The chain links TRBV6-1 to TRBJ1-5; no definite D call. CDR3 length: 17 residues. Germline V gives CDR1 MNHNS, CDR2 SASEGT. Trimming removed 6 bases from V and 3 bases from J, with 21 bases in between. CDR3 protein: CASSREDVTAYNQPQHF. The CDR3 DNA reads TGTGCCAGCAGCCGAGAGGACGTCACCGCATACAATCAGCCCCAGCATTTT.

This clonotype was observed at least ten times. The chain couples TRBV20-1 to TRBJ2-7; D is perhaps TRBD2 (6 bases). CDR1 is DFQATT and CDR2 is SNEGSKA in the germline V gene (reference sequence). This CDR3 is built from 12 residues. The CDR3, as DNA: TGCAGGACCATAGCGGACTCCTACGAGCAGTACTTC. It specifies CRTIADSYEQYF.

This chain joins TRBV4-2 and TRBJ2-7; 7 bases match TRBD1. The junction had 4 bases not matched to a gene; V was cut back by 2 bases and J by 0 bases. There are 15 residues in the CDR3. Germline CDR1 is LGHNA and CDR2 is YNFKEQ. In DNA form, the CDR3 reads TGTGCCAGCAGCCAACCCGGGACAGACTCCTACGAGCAGTACTTC. As protein: CASSQPGTDSYEQYF.

There are many counts of this clonotype. The junction does not match germline at one end; this may be a read error. V usage is TRBV19 and J usage is TRBJ1-2, with D possibly being TRBD1 (5 bases). The CDR3 runs 14 residues. Germline loops: CDR1 LNHDA, CDR2 SQIVND (reference sequence). CDR3 nucleotide sequence: TGTGCCAGTAGTATAAGGAGGGGCAACTATGGCTACACCTTT. It codes for CASSIRRGNYGYTF.

At least ten counts were recorded for this clonotype. The chain carries TRBV5-1 and TRBJ2-2, with 8 positions matching TRBD1. Losses at the gene ends were 4 bases for V and 6 bases for J; bases not matched to a gene: 8. CDR1 and CDR2 from the germline V gene are SGHRS and YFSETQ. The CDR3 runs 15 residues. The CDR3 spells CASSPGQGNSGELFF. The CDR3, as DNA: TGCGCCAGCAGCCCAGGACAGGGAAATTCCGGGGAGCTGTTTTTT.

The chain links TRBV12-3 or TRBV12-4 to TRBJ2-7, with unresolved D. Trimming removed 5 bases at V and 3 bases at J, with 11 bases between. This CDR3 spans 13 amino acids. The CDR3 is CASSLQTNYEQYF. CDR3 bases: TGTGCCAGCAGTCTTCAGACCAACTACGAGCAGTACTTC.

This clonotype occurred many times. This sequence joins TRBV28 and TRBJ2-7, with 10 bases aligning to TRBD1. The V gene's germline CDR1 is MDHEN and CDR2 SYDVKM. The CDR3 has 14 residues. The J segment lost 4 bases and the V segment lost 7 bases, leaving 7 bases of the junction unmatched. CDR3 DNA sequence: TGTGCCAGCACCCCGACAGGGGGCGGATACGAGCAGTACTTC. The encoded protein is CASTPTGGGYEQYF.

This clonotype was counted ten times or more. V and J are TRBV19 and TRBJ1-2, with D maybe TRBD1 (6 bases). The CDR3 spans 17 residues. V lost 4 bases, J lost 1 base, and 19 bases lay in between. CDR1 and CDR2 (germline): LNHDA, SQIVND (reference sequence). In DNA, the CDR3 is TGTGCCAGTAGTACCCATCGGACAGCGGGATGTAACTATGGCTACACCTTC. Its protein is CASSTHRTAGCNYGYTF.

This clonotype was seen repeatedly, ten times or more. The V call is TRBV29-1, the J call TRBJ2-7, with D perhaps being TRBD1 or TRBD2 (5 bases each). The CDR3 extends over 12 amino acids. Germline CDR1 and CDR2: SQVTM and ANQGSEA. The CDR3 loop reads CSLKNTWGEQYF. DNA for the CDR3: TGCTCTTTAAAAAACACTTGGGGGGAGCAGTACTTC.

This clonotype was seen repeatedly, ten times or more. The rearrangement uses TRBV28 and TRBJ2-7, with 7 bases matching TRBD1. The CDR3 contains 13 residues. Trimming cost V 7 bases and J 0 bases; bases outside gene matches: 3. Looked up from germline, CDR1 is MDHEN and CDR2 is SYDVKM. The CDR3 is CASIQGSSYEQYF. The CDR3 DNA follows: TGTGCCAGCATACAGGGGTCCTCCTACGAGCAGTACTTC.

Only one count was recorded for this clonotype. The genes are TRBV30 and TRBJ1-6; 11 nucleotides agree with TRBD1. This CDR3 has 15 residues. Losses at the gene ends were 4 bases for V and 6 bases for J; bases not matched to a gene: 5. CDR1 and CDR2 from the germline V gene are GTSNPN and SVGIG (reference sequence). CDR3 bases: TGTGCCTGGACGAGGGACAGGGGGGGTAATTCACCCCTCCACTTT. Translation gives CAWTRDRGGNSPLHF.

This clonotype was counted ten times or more. This chain uses TRBV29-1 with TRBJ2-5; the match to TRBD1 covers 8 bases. There are 16 residues in the CDR3. J was trimmed by 5 bases and V by 4 bases; bases with no gene match: 15. Germline V gene data show CDR1 as SQVTM and CDR2 as ANQGSEA. In DNA, the CDR3 is TGCAGCGTTGGGGGTTACGTCAGGGGGCCTCGGGAGACCCAGTACTTC. This codes for CSVGGYVRGPRETQYF.

This clonotype was counted at least ten times. J is TRBJ1-2 and V is TRBV4-1; 10 bases align to TRBD1. The germline V gene encodes CDR1 MGHRA and CDR2 YSYEKL. This CDR3 is built from 15 residues. V shed 3 bases and J 6 bases; nucleotides not matched to a gene: 7. The CDR3 loop is CASSQYPGTGDGYTF. The DNA for the CDR3 is TGCGCCAGCAGCCAGTACCCTGGGACAGGGGATGGCTACACCTTC.

This clonotype was seen a handful of times. This sequence joins TRBV5-4 and TRBJ2-2, with D uncertain. There are 12 residues in the CDR3. Trimming cost V 6 bases and J 5 bases, with 8 bases left between them. Germline V lookup: CDR1 SGHNT, CDR2 YYREEE (reference sequence). The CDR3, as DNA: TGTGCCAGCATCCCCGAGACCGGGGAGCTGTTTTTT. This translates into CASIPETGELFF.

The table lists this clonotype with a few counts. The chain is built from TRBV2 and TRBJ2-7; 12 bases fit TRBD1. CDR3 length: 15 amino acids. Per germline, CDR1 SNHLY and CDR2 FYNNEI. With 7 bases clipped from V and 3 bases from J, the junction kept 7 bases outside the gene matches. The CDR3 is CASIRDRGPNYEQYF. The CDR3, as DNA: TGTGCCAGCATTCGGGACAGGGGGCCCAACTACGAGCAGTACTTC.

This clonotype was seen only a few times. This may be a read error, as it is one base from a much larger clone. The chain couples TRBV20-1 to TRBJ1-5, with 8 bases matching TRBD1. From germline, CDR1 is DFQATT and CDR2 SNEGSKA (reference sequence). This CDR3 comprises 15 residues. The CDR3 loop is CSGMQGAAPNQPRHF. The CDR3, as DNA: TGCAGTGGCATGCAGGGGGCGGCCCCCAATCAGCCCCGGCATTTT.

Ten or more counts support this clonotype. The CDR3: CAISPSTRETQYF. The CDR3 DNA reads as TGTGCCATCTCTCCCTCGACCCGGGAGACCCAGTACTTC. The chain carries TRBV28 and TRBJ2-5; D gene unclear. In germline, CDR1 is MDHEN, CDR2 SYDVKM. The CDR3 spans 13 residues. V was clipped by 10 bases and J by 5 bases, with 17 bases between them.

This clonotype was counted ten times or more. This chain connects TRBV20-1 to TRBJ2-5, with unresolved D. The V and J ends lost 5 bases and 2 bases respectively, with 12 bases between them. The germline gives CDR1 DFQATT, CDR2 SNEGSKA (reference sequence). This CDR3 comprises 13 residues. CDR3 nucleotide sequence: TGCAGTGCTCGATCCGTGGGGCAAGAGACCCAGTACTTC. This sequence encodes CSARSVGQETQYF.